This T cell receptor beta chain was sequenced for a study of T cell responses to AZD1222 COVID-19 vaccine. Study outcomes and limitations: Without day 14 samples, only post-peak T cell repertoires were studied. It should be noted that donors were predominantly white British and more often female, and clonal diversity was possibly underestimated. Of the AZD1222 recipients, only five or six were seropositive at baseline. Spike-specific TCR breadth and depth both grew after two AZD1222 doses.

Clones were read by immunoSEQ multiplex PCR, and TCRdb kept only the in-frame ones, dropping some. The sample lists under 150,000 clones, roughly 87% seen once, with about 2.5% in the top ten. In regard to this clone: Its target is not known. A junction end diverges from the germline sequence, so it may reflect a read error.

CDR1 and CDR2 (germline): SSHAT, FNYEAQ (reference sequence). This CDR3 has 14 residues. The genes are TRBV7-7 and TRBJ1-3, with TRBD1 identical over 7 bases. Sequencing was performed on peripheral blood, taken 28 days after the second AZD1222 dose. The receptor's source is an adult who received the AZD1222 COVID-19 vaccine. The CDR3 here is CASSPQGAGNTIYF. In DNA form, the CDR3 reads TGTGCTAGCAGCCCCCAGGGGGCTGGAAACACCATATATTTT.